This paragraph covers one TCR beta chain sequence. Its antigen is unknown. No much larger clone is present one base from it, and per-base qualities are unavailable. Peripheral blood CD8+ and CD4+ T cells from healthy donors, Susac syndrome patients and multiple sclerosis patients were profiled by high-throughput TCR beta sequencing. Treatment-naive patients with stable or active relapsing-remitting disease fulfilling revised McDonald criteria were used as multiple sclerosis controls. CD8+ TEMRA cells were enriched by FACS, while bulk CD8+ and CD4+ T cells were purified by magnetic negative isolation. Blood was drawn into EDTA tubes, processed within 24 hours, and PBMCs were isolated by density gradient centrifugation. PBMCs destined for TCR sequencing were cryopreserved in liquid nitrogen and later thawed in a 37 °C water bath. The sorted or isolated CD4+, CD8+ and CD8+ TEMRA cells had a purity of 90% or higher.

Spanning cysteine to phenylalanine, the CDR3 consists of 15 amino acids. Only CDR3 DNA remains: 45 bases, in frame from the first base. The germline V gene gives CDR1 as MNHNS and CDR2 as SASEGT. The junction shows trimming of 5 bases on V and 3 bases on J, and the gene matches do not reach 4 bases of it. This specimen belongs to a study of CD8 T cells in Susac syndrome (dated by TCRdb to about 2019). Background on the whole study: Whether CD8+ T cell activation and differentiation in Susac syndrome was antigen driven was tested using repertoire sequencing. Clonality of the CD8+ T cell repertoire was compared between more than 9 healthy donors, about 14 Susac syndrome patients and approximately 16 multiple sclerosis patients.

Paper-wide results and their limitations: The study acknowledged that relatively few individuals were included in the TCR sequencing and HLA analysis.

RNA was extracted using the RNeasy kit, and roughly 0.5 to 1 microgram was reverse transcribed with random hexamers. The immunoSEQ multiplex PCR assay, covering 54 Vbeta and 13 Jbeta segments, was used to amplify TCR beta CDR3 regions. PCR amplification bias was corrected using a synthetic template baseline for primer optimization and computational correction. The authors' pipeline ran thus. Reads were annotated to V, D and J genes per IMGT and analyzed with immunoSEQ Analyzer, keeping only productive sequences. Clonality was computed as one minus Shannon entropy normalized by log2 of the number of productive unique sequences. Public and private clones were assessed among the 100 most prevalent clones of each patient and control. Susac-specific clones were defined as absent from healthy and MS cohorts, about 1,100 published viral clones and other ImmuneACCESS disease sequences. The public reads were run again by TCRdb, first through fastp at Q25 and then through MiXCR, and only productive beta chains were kept. Entries are consolidated by CDR3 protein sequence, retaining the most common genes and DNA. The V and J calls reflect TCRdb's pipeline rather than the authors' work. This sample lists fewer than 300,000 distinct CDR3 sequences; 70% to 90% were detected once. 0.095% to 0.14% of the sample is held by the ten biggest clonotypes.

The source material was CD8+ T cells from PBMCs. The V and J segments used are TRBV6-1 and TRBJ2-7; 13 middle bases align to TRBD2. The source of this sequence is a human donor with multiple sclerosis. The CDR3 here reads CASSRGLAGDYEQYF. The DNA sequence follows: TGTGCCAGCAGTAGAGGACTAGCGGGAGACTACGAGCAGTACTTC.